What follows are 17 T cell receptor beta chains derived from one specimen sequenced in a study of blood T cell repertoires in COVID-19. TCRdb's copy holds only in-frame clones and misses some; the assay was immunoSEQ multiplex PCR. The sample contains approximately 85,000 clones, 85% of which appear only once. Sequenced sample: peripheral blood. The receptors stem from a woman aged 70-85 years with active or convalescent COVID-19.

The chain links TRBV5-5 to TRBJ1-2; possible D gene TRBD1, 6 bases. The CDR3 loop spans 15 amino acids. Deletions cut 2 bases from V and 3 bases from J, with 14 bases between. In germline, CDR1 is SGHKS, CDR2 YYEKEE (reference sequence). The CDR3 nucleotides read TGTGCCAGCAGCTTCGTACGGGGGGCAGACTATGGCTACACCTTC. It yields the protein CASSFVRGADYGYTF.

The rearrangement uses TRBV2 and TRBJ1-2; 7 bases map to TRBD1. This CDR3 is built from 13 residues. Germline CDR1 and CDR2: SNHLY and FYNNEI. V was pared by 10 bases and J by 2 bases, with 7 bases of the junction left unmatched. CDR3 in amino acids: CATRQGKNYGYTF. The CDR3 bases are TGTGCCACCAGACAGGGTAAAAACTATGGCTACACCTTC.

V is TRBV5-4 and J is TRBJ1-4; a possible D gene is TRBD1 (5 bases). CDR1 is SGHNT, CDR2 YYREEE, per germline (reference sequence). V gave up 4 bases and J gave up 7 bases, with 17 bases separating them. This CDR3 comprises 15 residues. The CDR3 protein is CASSSTQGPSEKLFF. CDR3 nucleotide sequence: TGTGCCAGCAGCAGTACTCAGGGCCCCAGTGAAAAACTGTTTTTT.

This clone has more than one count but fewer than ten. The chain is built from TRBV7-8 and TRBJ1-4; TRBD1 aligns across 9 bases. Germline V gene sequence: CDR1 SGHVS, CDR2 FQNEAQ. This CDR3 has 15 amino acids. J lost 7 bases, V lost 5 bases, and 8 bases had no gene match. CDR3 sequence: CASSKPTGGTEKLFF. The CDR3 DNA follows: TGTGCCAGCAGCAAACCCACAGGGGGCACTGAAAAACTGTTTTTT.

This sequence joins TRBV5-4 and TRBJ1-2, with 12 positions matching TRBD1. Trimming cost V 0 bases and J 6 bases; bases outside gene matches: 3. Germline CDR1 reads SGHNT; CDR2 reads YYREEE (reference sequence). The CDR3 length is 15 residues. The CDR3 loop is CASSLVGTGGHGYTF. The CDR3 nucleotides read TGTGCCAGCAGCTTGGTGGGGACAGGGGGCCATGGCTACACCTTC. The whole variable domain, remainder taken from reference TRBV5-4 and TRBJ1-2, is ETGVTQSPTHLIKTRGQQVTLRCSSQSGHNTVSWYQQALGQGPQFIFQYYREEENGRGNFPPRFSGLQFPNYSSELNVNALELDDSALYLCASSLVGTGGHGYTFGSGTRLTVV.

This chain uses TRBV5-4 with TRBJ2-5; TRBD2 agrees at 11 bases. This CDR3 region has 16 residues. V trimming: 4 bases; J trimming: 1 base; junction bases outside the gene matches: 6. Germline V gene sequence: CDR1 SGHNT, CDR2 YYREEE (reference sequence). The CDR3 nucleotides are TGTGCCAGCAGCCTGTTAGCGGGGGGGCTCCAAGAGACCCAGTACTTC. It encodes CASSLLAGGLQETQYF.

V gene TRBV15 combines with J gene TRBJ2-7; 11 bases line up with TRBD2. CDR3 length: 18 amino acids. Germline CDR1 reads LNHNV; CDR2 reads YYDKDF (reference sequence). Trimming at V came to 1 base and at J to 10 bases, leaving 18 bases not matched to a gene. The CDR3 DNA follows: TGTGCCACCAGCAGAGGGGACCTTAGCGGGGGGGCTCTACGAGGACAGTACTTC. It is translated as CATSRGDLSGGALRGQYF.

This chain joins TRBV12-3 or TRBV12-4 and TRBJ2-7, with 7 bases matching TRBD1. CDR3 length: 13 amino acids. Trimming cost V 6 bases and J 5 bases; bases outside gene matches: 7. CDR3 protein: CASSLDRVHEQYF. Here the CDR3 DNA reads TGTGCCAGCAGCCTCGACAGGGTCCACGAGCAGTACTTC.

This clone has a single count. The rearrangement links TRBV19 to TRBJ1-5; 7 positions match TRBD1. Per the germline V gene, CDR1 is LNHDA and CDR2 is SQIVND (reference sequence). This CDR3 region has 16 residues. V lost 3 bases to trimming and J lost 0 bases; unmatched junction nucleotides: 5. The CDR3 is CASSMGNRGSNQPQHF. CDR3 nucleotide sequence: TGTGCCAGTAGTATGGGGAACAGGGGTAGCAATCAGCCCCAGCATTTT.

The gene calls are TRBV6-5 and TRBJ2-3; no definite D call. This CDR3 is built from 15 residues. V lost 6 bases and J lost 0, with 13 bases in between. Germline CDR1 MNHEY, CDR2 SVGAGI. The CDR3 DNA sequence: TGTGCCAGCAGCTTAGACTTTTCTAGCACAGATACGCAGTATTTT. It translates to CASSLDFSSTDTQYF.

This CDR3 reads CASSGPQDRQGYGYTF. CDR3 nucleotides: TGCGCCAGCAGCGGGCCCCAAGATCGACAGGGCTATGGCTACACCTTC. This chain connects TRBV5-1 to TRBJ1-2, with 7 bases fitting TRBD1. This CDR3 region has 16 residues. J gave up 4 bases and V 4 bases, and 13 bases lay outside the gene matches. Germline assignment: CDR1 SGHRS and CDR2 YFSETQ.

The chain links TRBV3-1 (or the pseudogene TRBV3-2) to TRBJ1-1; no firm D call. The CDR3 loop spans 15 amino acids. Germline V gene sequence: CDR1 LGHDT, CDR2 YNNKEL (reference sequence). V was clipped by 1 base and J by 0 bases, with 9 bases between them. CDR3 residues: CASSQGQFMNTEAFF. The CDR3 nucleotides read TGTGCCAGCAGCCAAGGTCAGTTCATGAACACTGAAGCTTTCTTT.

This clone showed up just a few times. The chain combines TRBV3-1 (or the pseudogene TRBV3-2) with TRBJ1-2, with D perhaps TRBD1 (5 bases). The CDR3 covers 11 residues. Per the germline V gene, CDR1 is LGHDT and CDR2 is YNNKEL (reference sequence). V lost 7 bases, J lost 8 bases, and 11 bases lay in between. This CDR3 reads CASTDKFGYTF. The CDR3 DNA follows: TGTGCCAGCACGGACAAATTCGGCTACACCTTC.

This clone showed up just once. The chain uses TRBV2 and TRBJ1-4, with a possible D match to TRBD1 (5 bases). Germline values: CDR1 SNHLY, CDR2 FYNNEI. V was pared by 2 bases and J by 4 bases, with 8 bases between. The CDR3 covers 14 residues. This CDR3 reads CASSEQGLNEKLFF. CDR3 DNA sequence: TGTGCCAGCAGTGAACAGGGCCTTAATGAAAAACTGTTTTTT.

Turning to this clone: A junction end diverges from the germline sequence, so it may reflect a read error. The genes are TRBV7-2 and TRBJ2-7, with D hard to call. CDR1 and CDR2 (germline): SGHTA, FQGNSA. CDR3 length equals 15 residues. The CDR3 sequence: CASTLALGVWYEQYF. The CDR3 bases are TGTGCCAGCACCTTAGCTCTGGGCGTTTGGTACGAGCAGTACTTC.

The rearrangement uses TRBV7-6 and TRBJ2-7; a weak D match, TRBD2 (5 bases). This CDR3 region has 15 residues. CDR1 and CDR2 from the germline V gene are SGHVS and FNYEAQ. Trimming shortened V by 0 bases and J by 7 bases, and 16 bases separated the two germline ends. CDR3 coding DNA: TGTGCCAGCAGCTTAGCGGACGGGATCGAGGTAGAGCAGTACTTC. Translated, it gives CASSLADGIEVEQYF.

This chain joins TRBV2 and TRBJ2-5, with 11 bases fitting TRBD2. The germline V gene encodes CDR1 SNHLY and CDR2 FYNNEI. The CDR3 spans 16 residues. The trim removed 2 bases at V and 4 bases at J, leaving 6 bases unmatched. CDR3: CASSEFSGGAIETQYF. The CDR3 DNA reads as TGTGCCAGCAGTGAATTTAGCGGGGGGGCAATAGAGACCCAGTACTTC.